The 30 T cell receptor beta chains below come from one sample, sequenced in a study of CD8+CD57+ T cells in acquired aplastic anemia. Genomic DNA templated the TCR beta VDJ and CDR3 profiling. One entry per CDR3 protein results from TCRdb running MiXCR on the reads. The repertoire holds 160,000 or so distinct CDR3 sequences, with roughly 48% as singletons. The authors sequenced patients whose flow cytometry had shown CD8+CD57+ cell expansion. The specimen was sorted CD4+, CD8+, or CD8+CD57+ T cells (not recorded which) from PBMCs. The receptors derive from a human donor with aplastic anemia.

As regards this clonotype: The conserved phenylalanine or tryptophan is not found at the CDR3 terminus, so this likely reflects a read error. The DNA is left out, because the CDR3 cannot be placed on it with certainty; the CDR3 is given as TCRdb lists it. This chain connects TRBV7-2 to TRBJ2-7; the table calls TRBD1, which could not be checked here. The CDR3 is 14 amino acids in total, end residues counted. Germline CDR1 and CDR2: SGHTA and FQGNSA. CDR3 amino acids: CASSARGGSYEQCS.

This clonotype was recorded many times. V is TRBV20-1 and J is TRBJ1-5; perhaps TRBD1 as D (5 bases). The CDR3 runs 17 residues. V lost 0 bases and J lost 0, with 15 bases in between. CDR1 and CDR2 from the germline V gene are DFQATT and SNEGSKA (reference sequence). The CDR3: CSARDGRVGTSNQPQHF. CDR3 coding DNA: TGCAGTGCTAGAGATGGCCGGGTGGGGACTAGCAATCAGCCCCAGCATTTT.

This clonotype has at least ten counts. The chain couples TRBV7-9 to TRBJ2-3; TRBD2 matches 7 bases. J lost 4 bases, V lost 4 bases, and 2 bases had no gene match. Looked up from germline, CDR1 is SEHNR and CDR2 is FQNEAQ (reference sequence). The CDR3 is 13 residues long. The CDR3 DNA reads TGTGCCAGCAGCTCCAGCGGGGCAGATACGCAGTATTTT. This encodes CASSSSGADTQYF. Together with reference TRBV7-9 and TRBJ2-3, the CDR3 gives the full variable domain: DTGVSQNPRHKITKRGQNVTFRCDPISEHNRLYWYRQTLGQGPEFLTYFQNEAQLEKSRLLSDRFSAERPKGSFSTLEIQRTEQGDSAMYLCASSSSGADTQYFGPGTRLTVL.

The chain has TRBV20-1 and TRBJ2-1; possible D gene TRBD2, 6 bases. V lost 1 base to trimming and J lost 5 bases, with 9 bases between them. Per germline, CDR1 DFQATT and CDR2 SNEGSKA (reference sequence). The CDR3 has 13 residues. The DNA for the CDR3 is TGCAGTGCTAGAGCGGGAGTGGACAATGAGCAGTTCTTC. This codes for CSARAGVDNEQFF.

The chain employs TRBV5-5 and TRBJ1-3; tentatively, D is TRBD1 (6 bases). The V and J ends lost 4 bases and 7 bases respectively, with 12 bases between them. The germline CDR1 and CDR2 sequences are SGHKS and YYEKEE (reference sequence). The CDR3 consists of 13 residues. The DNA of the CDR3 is TGTGCCAGCAGCCAGAGGACAGACAACACCATATATTTT. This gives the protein CASSQRTDNTIYF. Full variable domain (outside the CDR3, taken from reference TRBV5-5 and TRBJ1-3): DAGVTQSPTHLIKTRGQQVTLRCSPISGHKSVSWYQQVLGQGPQFIFQYYEKEERGRGNFPDRFSARQFPNYSSELNVNALLLGDSALYLCASSQRTDNTIYFGEGSWLTVV.

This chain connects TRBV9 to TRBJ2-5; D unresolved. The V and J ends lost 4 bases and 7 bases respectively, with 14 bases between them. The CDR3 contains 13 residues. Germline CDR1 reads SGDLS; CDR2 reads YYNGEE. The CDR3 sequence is CASSLEGSGTQYF. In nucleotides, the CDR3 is TGTGCCAGCAGCTTGGAAGGGTCTGGGACCCAGTACTTC.

CDR3 in amino acids: CATSRDMAENEKLFF. As DNA, the CDR3 is TGTGCCACCAGCAGAGATATGGCAGAAAATGAAAAACTGTTTTTT. This chain joins TRBV15 and TRBJ1-4; no reliable D call. Per germline, CDR1 LNHNV and CDR2 YYDKDF (reference sequence). The germline V and J ends were trimmed by 0 bases and 5 bases, with 10 bases remaining between them. CDR3 length: 15 residues.

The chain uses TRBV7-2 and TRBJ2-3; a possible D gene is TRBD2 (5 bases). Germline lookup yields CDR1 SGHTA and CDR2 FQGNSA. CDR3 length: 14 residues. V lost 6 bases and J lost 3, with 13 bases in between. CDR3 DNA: TGTGCCAGCAGTACAGCGGTGGGGACAGATACGCAGTATTTT. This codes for CASSTAVGTDTQYF.

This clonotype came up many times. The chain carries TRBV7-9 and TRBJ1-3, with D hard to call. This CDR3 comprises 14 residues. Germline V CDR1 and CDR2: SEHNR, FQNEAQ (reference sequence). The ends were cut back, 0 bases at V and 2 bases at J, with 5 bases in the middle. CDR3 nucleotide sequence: TGTGCCAGCAGCTTAGCTGGGGCTGGAAACACCATATATTTT. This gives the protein CASSLAGAGNTIYF.

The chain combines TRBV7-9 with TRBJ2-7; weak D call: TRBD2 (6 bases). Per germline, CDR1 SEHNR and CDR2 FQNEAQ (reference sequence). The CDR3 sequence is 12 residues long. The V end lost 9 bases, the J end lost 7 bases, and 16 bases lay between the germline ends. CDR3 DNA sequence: TGTGCCAGTAGTAGTGGGGCGGGGGAGCAGTACTTC. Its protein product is CASSSGAGEQYF.

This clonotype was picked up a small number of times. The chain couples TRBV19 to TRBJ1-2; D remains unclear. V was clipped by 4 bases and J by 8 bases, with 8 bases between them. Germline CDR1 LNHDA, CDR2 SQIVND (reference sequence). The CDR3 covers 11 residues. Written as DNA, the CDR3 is TGTGCCAGTAGTACCTGGACGGGCTACACCTTC. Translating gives CASSTWTGYTF.

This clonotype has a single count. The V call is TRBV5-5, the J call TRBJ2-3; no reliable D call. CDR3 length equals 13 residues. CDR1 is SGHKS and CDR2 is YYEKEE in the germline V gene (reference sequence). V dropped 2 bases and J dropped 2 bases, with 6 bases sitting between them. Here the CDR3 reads CASSLRFTDTQYF. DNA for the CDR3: TGTGCCAGCAGCTTAAGGTTCACAGATACGCAGTATTTT.

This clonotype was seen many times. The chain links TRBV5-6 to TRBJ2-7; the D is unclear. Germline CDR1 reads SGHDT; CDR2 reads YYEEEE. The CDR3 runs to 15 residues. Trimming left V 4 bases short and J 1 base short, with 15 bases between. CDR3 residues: CASSRPGAISYEQYF. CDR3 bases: TGTGCCAGCAGCAGACCAGGCGCCATTTCCTACGAGCAGTACTTC.

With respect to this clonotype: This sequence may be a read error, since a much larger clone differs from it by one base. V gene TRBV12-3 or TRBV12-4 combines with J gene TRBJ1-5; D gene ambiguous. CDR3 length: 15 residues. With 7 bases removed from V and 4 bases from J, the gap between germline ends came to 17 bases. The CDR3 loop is CASMEPGGLNQPQHF. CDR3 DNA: TGTGCCAGCATGGAGCCGGGCGGATTGAATCAGCCCCAGCATTTT.

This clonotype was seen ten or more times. CDR3 DNA: TGTGCCAGTAGTATGGGTACCGGGGGCCGACAAGAGACCCAGTACTTC. Translated, it gives CASSMGTGGRQETQYF. The V and J genes are TRBV19 and TRBJ2-5; the D gene could be TRBD1 or TRBD2 (6 bases each). V dropped 3 bases and J dropped 2 bases, with 16 bases sitting between them. Germline V gene lookup returns CDR1 LNHDA and CDR2 SQIVND (reference sequence). The CDR3 totals 16 residues. Looking up the rest from reference TRBV19 and TRBJ2-5 gives the full variable domain: DGGITQSPKYLFRKEGQNVTLSCEQNLNHDAMYWYRQDPGQGLRLIYYSQIVNDFQKGDIAEGYSVSREKKESFPLTVTSAQKNPTAFYLCASSMGTGGRQETQYFGPGTRLLVL.

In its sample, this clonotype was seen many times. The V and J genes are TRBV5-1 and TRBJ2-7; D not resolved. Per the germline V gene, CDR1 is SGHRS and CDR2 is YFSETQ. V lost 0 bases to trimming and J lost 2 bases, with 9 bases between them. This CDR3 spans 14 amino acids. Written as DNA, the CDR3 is TGCGCCAGCAGCTTGGAGGCAGATGCCTACGAGCAGTACTTC. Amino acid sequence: CASSLEADAYEQYF. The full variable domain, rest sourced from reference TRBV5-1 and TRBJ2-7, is KAGVTQTPRYLIKTRGQQVTLSCSPISGHRSVSWYQQTPGQGLQFLFEYFSETQRNKGNFPGRFSGRQFSNSRSEMNVSTLELGDSALYLCASSLEADAYEQYFGPGTRLTVT.

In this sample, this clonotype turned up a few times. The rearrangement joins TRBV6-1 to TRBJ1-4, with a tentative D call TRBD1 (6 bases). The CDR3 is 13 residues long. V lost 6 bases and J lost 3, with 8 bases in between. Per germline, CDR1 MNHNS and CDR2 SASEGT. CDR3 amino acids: CASRQGPNEKLFF. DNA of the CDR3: TGTGCCAGCAGACAGGGCCCTAATGAAAAACTGTTTTTT.

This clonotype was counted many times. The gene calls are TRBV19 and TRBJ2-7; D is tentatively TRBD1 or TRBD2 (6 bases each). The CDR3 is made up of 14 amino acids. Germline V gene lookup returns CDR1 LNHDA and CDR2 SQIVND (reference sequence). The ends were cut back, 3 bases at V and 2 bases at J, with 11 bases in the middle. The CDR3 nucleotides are TGTGCCAGTAGTATCGGGGGCGGGGCCTACGAGCAGTACTTC. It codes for CASSIGGGAYEQYF.

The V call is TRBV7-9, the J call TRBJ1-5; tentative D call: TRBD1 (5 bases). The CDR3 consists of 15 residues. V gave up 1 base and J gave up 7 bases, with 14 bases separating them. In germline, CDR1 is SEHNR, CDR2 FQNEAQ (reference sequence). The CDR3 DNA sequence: TGTGCCAGCAGCTTAGACGAGACAGCGGGGCAGCCCCAGCATTTT. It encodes CASSLDETAGQPQHF.

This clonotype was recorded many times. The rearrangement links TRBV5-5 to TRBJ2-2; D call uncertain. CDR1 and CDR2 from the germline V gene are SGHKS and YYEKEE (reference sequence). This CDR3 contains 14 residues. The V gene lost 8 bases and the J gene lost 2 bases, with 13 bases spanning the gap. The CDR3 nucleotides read TGTGCCAGTTGGTCCCCCACAAACACCGGGGAGCTGTTTTTT. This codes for CASWSPTNTGELFF.

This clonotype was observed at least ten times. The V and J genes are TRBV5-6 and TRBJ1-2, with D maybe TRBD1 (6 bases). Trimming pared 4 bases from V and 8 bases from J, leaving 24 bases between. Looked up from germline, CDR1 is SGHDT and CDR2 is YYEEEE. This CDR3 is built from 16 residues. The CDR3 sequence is CASSPWGGYRVQGYTF. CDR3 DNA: TGTGCCAGCAGCCCCTGGGGGGGGTACAGGGTGCAGGGCTACACCTTC.

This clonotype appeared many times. The CDR3 spells CASSQDRGANHNEQFF. DNA for the CDR3: TGTGCCAGCAGCCAAGATCGGGGTGCGAACCACAATGAGCAGTTCTTC. The V and J genes are TRBV4-2 and TRBJ2-1; D might be TRBD2 (5 bases). The germline V gene encodes CDR1 LGHNA and CDR2 YNFKEQ. CDR3 length equals 16 residues. V lost 0 bases to trimming and J lost 5 bases, with 14 bases between them.

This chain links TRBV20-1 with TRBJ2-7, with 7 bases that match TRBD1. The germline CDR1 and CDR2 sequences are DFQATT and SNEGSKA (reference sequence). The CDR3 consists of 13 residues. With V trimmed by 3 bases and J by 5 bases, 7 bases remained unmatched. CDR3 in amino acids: CSASRQGVDEQYF. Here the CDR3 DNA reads TGCAGTGCTAGCCGCCAGGGGGTGGACGAGCAGTACTTC.

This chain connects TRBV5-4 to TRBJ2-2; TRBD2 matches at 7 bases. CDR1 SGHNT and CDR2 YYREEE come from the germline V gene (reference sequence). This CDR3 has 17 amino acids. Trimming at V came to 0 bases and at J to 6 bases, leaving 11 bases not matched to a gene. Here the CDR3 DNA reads TGTGCCAGCAGCTTGGCCCGTGGCAGCGGGGTCGCCGGGGAGCTGTTTTTT. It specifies CASSLARGSGVAGELFF.

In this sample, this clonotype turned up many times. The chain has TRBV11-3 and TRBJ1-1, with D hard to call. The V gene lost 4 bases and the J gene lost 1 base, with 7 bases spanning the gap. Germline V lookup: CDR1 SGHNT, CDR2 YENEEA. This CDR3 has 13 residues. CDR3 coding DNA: TGTGCCAGCAGCTCCCGACGGAACACTGAAGCTTTCTTT. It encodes CASSSRRNTEAFF.

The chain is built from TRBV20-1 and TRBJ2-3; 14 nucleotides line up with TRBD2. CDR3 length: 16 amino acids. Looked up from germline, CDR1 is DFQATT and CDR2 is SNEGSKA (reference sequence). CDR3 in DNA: TGCAGCCTAGGGGGGACTAGCGGGGGAAGCACAGATACGCAGTATTTT. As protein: CSLGGTSGGSTDTQYF.

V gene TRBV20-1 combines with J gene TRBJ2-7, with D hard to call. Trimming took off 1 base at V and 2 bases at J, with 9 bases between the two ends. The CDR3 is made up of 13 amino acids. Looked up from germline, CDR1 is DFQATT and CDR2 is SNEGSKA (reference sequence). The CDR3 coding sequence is TGCAGTGCTAGAGGCGCTATGGCCTACGAGCAGTACTTC. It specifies CSARGAMAYEQYF.

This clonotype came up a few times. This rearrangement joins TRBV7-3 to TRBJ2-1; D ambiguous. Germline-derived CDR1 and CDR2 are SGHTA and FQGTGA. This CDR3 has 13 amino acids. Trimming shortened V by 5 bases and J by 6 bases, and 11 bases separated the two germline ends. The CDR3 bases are TGTGCCAGCAGCCCCGGCTGGGGCAATGAGCAGTTCTTC. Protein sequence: CASSPGWGNEQFF.

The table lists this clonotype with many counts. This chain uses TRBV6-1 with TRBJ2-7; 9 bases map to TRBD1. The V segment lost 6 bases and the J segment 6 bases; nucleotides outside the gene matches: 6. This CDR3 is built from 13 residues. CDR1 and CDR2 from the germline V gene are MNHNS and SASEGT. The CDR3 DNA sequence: TGTGCCAGCAGGAGGACAGGGGCACCCGAGCAGTACTTC. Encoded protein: CASRRTGAPEQYF.

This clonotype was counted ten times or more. In DNA form, the CDR3 reads TGTGCCAGCAGGAATAGACAGGGGGCGGGTGAAGCTTTCTTT. Amino acids: CASRNRQGAGEAFF. The chain employs TRBV7-2 and TRBJ1-1, with 10 bases lining up with TRBD1. After removal of 6 bases from V and 7 bases from J, the junction contained 8 bases not matched to a gene. The CDR3 totals 14 residues. Germline CDR1 reads SGHTA; CDR2 reads FQGNSA.